This T cell receptor (beta chain) was observed in a study of cytomegalovirus exposure and HLA in healthy donors. Overall study: A prior analysis found more than 90 million unique TCR beta sequences from around 180 million T cells.

V was clipped by 4 bases and J by 6 bases; unmatched bases: 6. The CDR3 totals 16 residues. Germline V gene lookup returns CDR1 SGHRS and CDR2 YFSETQ. Primers: 60 Vbeta forward and 13 Jbeta reverse. Using immunoSEQ multiplex PCR, the repertoire was profiled, and TCRdb retains in-frame clones only, with some absent. Altogether 95,000 to 150,000 clones are present, 15% to 19% being singletons, with the ten largest covering 1.5% to 2%. Findings of the study overall: In a later analysis, TCR beta V- and J-gene trimming was associated with a missense DCLRE1C variant. Researchers reported from a later analysis that most CMV-associated TCR beta chains appeared HLA-restricted.

For this clone: What it binds is not known.

Source material: PBMCs. The sequence was collected from a woman aged 18-29 years in good health and CMV-seronegative. The chain joins TRBV5-1 to TRBJ2-2, with 13 bases fitting TRBD2. The CDR3, as DNA: TGCGCCAGCAGCACCGGACTAGCGGGAGTTTCCGGGGAGCTGTTTTTT. This sequence encodes CASSTGLAGVSGELFF.